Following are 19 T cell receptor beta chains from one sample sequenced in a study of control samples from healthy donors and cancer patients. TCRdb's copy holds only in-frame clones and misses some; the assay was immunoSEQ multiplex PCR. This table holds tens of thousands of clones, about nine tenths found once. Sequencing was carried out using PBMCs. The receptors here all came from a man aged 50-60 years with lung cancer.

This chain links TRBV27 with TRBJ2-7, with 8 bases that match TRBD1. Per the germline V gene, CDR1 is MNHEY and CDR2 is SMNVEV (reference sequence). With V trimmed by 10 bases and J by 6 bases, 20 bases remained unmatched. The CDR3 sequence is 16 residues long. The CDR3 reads CATTKRQGAPPGEQYF. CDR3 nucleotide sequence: TGTGCCACCACCAAACGCCAGGGGGCCCCACCGGGCGAGCAGTACTTC.

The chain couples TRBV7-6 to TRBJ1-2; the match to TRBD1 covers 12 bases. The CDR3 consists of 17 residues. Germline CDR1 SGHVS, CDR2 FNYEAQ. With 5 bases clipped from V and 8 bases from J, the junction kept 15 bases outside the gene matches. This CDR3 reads CASSRGGTGGERRGYTF. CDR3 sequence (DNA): TGTGCCAGCAGCCGGGGTGGGACAGGGGGCGAAAGGAGAGGCTACACCTTC.

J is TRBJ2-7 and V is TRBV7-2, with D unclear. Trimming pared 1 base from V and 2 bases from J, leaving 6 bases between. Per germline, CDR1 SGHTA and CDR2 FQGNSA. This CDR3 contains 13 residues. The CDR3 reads CASSLVGPYEQYF. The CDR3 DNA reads TGTGCCAGCAGCTTAGTTGGACCCTACGAGCAGTACTTC.

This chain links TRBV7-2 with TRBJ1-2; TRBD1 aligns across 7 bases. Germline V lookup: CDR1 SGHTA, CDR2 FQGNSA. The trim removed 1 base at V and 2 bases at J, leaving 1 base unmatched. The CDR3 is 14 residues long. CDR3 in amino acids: CASSLGQGNYGYTF. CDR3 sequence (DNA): TGTGCCAGCAGCTTAGGACAGGGAAACTATGGCTACACCTTC.

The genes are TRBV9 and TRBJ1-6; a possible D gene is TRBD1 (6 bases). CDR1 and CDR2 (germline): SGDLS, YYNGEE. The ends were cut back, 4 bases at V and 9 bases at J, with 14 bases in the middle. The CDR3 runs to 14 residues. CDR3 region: CASSLAGVGSPLHF. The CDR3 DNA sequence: TGTGCCAGCAGCCTTGCAGGGGTAGGTTCACCCCTCCACTTT.

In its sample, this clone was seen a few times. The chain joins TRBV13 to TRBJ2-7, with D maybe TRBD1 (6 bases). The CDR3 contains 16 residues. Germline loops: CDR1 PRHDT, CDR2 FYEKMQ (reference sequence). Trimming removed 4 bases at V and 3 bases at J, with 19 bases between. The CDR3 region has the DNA TGTGCCAGCAGCTCCGACCCAGGGGTAGGGTTCTACGAGCAGTACTTC. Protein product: CASSSDPGVGFYEQYF.

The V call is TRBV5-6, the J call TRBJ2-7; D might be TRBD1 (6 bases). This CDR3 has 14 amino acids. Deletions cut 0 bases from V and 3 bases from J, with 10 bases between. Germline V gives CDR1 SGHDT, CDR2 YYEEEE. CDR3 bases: TGTGCCAGCAGCTTGGGCAGGGGTGTCTACGAGCAGTACTTC. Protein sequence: CASSLGRGVYEQYF.

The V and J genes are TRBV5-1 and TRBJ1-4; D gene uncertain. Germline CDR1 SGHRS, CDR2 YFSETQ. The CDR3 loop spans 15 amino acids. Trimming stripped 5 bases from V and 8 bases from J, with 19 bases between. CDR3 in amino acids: CASSFAGPVGEKLFF. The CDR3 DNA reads TGCGCCAGCAGTTTTGCCGGGCCGGTGGGGGAAAAACTGTTTTTT.

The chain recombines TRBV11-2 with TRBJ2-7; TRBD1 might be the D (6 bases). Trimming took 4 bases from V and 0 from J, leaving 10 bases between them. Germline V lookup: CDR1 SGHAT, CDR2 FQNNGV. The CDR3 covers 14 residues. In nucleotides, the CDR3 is TGTGCCAGCAGCTCCTCGACAGGCTCCTACGAGCAGTACTTC. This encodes CASSSSTGSYEQYF.

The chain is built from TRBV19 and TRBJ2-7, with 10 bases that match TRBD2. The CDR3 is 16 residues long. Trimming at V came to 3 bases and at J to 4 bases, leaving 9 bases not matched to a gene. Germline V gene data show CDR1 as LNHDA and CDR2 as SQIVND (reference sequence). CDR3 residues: CASSMRPGLADYEQYF. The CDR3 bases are TGTGCCAGTAGTATGAGGCCCGGACTAGCGGATTACGAGCAGTACTTC.

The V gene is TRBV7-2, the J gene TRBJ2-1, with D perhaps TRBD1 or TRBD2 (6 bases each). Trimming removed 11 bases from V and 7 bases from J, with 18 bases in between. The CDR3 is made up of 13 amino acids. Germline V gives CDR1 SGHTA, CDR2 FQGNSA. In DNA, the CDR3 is TGTGCCGACCGATCGGGGGCTGGGAATGAGCAGTTCTTC. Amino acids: CADRSGAGNEQFF. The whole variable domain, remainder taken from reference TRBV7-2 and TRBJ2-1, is GAGVSQSPSNKVTEKGKDVELRCDPISGHTALYWYRQSLGQGLEFLIYFQGNSAPDKSGLPSDRFSAERTGGSVSTLTIQRTQQEDSAVYLCADRSGAGNEQFFGPGTRLTVL.

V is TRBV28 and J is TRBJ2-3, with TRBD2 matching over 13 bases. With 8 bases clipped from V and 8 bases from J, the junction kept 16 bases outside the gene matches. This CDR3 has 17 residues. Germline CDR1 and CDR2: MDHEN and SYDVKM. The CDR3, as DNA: TGTGCCAGCGAGACTAGCGGGGGGCGGGGACCCACCTCTACGCAGTATTTT. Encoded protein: CASETSGGRGPTSTQYF.

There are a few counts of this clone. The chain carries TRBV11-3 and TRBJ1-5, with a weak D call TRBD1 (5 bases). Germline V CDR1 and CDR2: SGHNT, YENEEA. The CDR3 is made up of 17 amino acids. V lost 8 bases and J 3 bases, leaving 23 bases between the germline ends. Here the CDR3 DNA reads TGTGCCAGCTGCGGGGGGTGGGTGGGTATATACAATCAGCCCCAGCATTTT. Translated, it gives CASCGGWVGIYNQPQHF. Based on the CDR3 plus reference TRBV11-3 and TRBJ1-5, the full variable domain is EAGVVQSPRYKIIEKKQPVAFWCNPISGHNTLYWYLQNLGQGPELLIRYENEEAVDDSQLPKDRFSAERLKGVDSTLKIQPAELGDSAVYLCASCGGWVGIYNQPQHFGDGTRLSIL.

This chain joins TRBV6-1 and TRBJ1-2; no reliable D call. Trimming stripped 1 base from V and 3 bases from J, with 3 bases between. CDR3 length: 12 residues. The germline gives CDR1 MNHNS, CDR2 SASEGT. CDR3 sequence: CASSEGDYGYTF. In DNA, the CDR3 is TGTGCCAGCAGTGAAGGGGACTATGGCTACACCTTC.

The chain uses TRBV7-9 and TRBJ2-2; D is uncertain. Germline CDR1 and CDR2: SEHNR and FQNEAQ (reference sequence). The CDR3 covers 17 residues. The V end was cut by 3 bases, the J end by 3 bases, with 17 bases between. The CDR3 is CASSFKGRVGYTGELFF. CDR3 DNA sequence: TGTGCCAGCAGCTTCAAAGGTCGTGTTGGTTACACCGGGGAGCTGTTTTTT.

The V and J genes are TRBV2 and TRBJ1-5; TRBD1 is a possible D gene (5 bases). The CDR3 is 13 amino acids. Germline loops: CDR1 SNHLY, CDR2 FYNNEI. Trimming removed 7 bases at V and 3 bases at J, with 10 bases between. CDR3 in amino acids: CASMGGNNQPQHF. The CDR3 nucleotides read TGTGCCAGCATGGGGGGGAACAATCAGCCCCAGCATTTT.

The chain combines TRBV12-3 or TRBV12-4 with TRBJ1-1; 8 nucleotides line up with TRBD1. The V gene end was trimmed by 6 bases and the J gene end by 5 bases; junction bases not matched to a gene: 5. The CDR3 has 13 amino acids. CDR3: CASSGQGGTEAFF. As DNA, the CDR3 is TGTGCCAGCAGCGGACAGGGCGGGACTGAAGCTTTCTTT.

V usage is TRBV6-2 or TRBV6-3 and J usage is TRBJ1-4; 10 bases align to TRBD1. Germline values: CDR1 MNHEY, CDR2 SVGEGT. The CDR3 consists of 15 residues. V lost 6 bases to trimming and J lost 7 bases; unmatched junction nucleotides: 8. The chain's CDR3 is CASSRDRGIGEKLFF. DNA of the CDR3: TGTGCCAGCAGCCGGGACAGGGGAATAGGTGAAAAACTGTTTTTT.

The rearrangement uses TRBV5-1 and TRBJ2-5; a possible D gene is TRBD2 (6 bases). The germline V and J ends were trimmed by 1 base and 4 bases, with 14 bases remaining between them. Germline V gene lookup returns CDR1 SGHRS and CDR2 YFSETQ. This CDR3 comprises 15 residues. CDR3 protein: CASSLFSVGGETQYF. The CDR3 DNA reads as TGCGCCAGCAGCTTGTTTAGCGTCGGGGGAGAGACCCAGTACTTC.